The text below deals with one T cell receptor beta chain. Its antigen is still unknown. This specimen belongs to a study of T cell responses to AZD1222 COVID-19 vaccine. Findings and caveats of the study: At baseline, seropositivity was found in only a handful of AZD1222 recipients. Clonal diversity may have been underestimated, and the donors were mostly white British, with more females than males.

Method: immunoSEQ multiplex PCR; TCRdb's copy keeps in-frame clones and lacks some. The sample consists of 65,000 to 75,000 clones, approximately 80% of them appearing once. This TCR came from an adult in good health. The starting material was peripheral blood, obtained on day 0 of AZD1222 vaccination.

CDR3 sequence reads: CASTGRAGTEAFF. The CDR3 DNA reads as TGTGCCAGCACCGGGAGGGCGGGCACTGAAGCTTTCTTT. V usage is TRBV25-1 and J usage is TRBJ1-1; D is uncertain. The V end was cut by 7 bases, the J end by 4 bases, with 13 bases between. Germline V gene sequence: CDR1 MGHDK, CDR2 SYGVNS. CDR3 length: 13 amino acids. Full variable domain (rest looked up from reference TRBV25-1 and TRBJ1-1): EADIYQTPRYLVIGTGKKITLECSQTMGHDKMYWYQQDPGMELHLIHYSYGVNSTEKGDLSSESTVSRIRTEHFPLTLESARPSHTSQYLCASTGRAGTEAFFGQGTRLTVV.